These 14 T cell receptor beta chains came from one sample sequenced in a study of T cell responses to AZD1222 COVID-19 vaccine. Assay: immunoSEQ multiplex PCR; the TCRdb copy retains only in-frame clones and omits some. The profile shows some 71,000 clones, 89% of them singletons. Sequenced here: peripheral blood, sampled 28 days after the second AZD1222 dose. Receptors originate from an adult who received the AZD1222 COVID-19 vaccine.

Here the CDR3 DNA reads TGTGCCAGTAGCCTTCAGTGGGCTTACACTGAAGCTTTCTTT. The encoded protein is CASSLQWAYTEAFF. The rearrangement links TRBV19 to TRBJ1-1; D unresolved. The CDR3 length is 14 residues. Trimming shortened V by 6 bases and J by 3 bases, and 14 bases separated the two germline ends. The germline gives CDR1 LNHDA, CDR2 SQIVND (reference sequence).

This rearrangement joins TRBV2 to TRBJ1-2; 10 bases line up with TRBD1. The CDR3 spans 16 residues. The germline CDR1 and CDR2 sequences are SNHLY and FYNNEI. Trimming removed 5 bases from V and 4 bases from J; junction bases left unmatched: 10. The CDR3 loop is CASSRDRGFEFYGYTF. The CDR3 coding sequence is TGTGCCAGCAGTAGGGACAGGGGCTTCGAGTTCTATGGCTACACCTTC. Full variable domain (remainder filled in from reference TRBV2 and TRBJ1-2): EPEVTQTPSHQVTQMGQEVILRCVPISNHLYFYWYRQILGQKVEFLVSFYNNEISEKSEIFDDQFSVERPDGSNFTLKIRSTKLEDSAMYFCASSRDRGFEFYGYTFGSGTRLTVV.

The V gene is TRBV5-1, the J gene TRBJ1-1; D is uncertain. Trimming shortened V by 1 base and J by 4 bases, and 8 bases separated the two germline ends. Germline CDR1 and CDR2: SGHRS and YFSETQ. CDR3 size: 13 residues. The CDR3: CASSLYRGTEAFF. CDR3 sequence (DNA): TGCGCCAGCAGCTTGTACCGGGGCACTGAAGCTTTCTTT.

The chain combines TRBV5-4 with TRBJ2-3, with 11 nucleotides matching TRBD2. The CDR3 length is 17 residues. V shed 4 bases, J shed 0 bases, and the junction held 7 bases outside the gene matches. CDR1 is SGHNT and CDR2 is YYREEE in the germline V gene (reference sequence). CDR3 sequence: CASSQGLAEASTDTQYF. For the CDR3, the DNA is TGTGCCAGCAGCCAGGGACTAGCGGAAGCTAGCACAGATACGCAGTATTTT. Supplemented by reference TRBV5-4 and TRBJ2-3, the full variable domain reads ETGVTQSPTHLIKTRGQQVTLRCSSQSGHNTVSWYQQALGQGPQFIFQYYREEENGRGNFPPRFSGLQFPNYSSELNVNALELDDSALYLCASSQGLAEASTDTQYFGPGTRLTVL.

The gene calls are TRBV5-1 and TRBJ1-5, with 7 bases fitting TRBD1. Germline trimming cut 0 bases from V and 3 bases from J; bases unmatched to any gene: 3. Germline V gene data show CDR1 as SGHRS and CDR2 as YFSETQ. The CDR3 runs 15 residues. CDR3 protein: CASSLAGQVNQPQHF. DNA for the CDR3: TGCGCCAGCAGCTTGGCCGGACAGGTCAATCAGCCCCAGCATTTT.

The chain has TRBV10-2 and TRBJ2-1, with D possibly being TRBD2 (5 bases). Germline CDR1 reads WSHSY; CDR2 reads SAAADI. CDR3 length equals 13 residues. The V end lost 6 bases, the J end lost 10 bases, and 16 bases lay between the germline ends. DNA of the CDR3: TGCGCCAGCAGGGCTAGCCCCGATCGGGAGCAGTTCTTC. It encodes CASRASPDREQFF.

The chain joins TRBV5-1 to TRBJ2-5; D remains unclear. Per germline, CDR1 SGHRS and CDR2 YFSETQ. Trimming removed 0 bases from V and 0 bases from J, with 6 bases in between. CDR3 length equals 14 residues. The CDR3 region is CASSLGQDQETQYF. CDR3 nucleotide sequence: TGCGCCAGCAGCTTGGGTCAGGACCAAGAGACCCAGTACTTC.

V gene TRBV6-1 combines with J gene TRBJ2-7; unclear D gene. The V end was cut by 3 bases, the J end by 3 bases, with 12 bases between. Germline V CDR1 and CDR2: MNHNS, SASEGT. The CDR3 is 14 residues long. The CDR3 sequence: CASSDMGGDYEQYF. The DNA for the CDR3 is TGTGCCAGCAGTGATATGGGTGGGGACTACGAGCAGTACTTC.

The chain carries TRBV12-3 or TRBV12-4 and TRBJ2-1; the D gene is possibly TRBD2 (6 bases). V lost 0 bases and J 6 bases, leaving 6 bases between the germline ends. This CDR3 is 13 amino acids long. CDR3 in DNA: TGTGCCAGCAGTTTAGCGGAGGGCAATGAGCAGTTCTTC. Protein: CASSLAEGNEQFF.

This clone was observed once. The CDR3 coding sequence is TGTGCCAGCAGCTTTCGAGGGGCGTTGGGAAACACCATATATTTT. Its protein is CASSFRGALGNTIYF. V gene TRBV11-2 combines with J gene TRBJ1-3; maybe TRBD1 (5 bases). The CDR3 extends over 15 amino acids. In germline, CDR1 is SGHAT, CDR2 FQNNGV. The V end lost 3 bases, the J end lost 4 bases, and 13 bases lay between the germline ends.

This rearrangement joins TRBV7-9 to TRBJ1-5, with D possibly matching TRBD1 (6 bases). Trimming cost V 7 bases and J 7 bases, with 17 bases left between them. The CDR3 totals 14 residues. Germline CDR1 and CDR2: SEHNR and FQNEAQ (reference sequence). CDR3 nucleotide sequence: TGTGCCAGCACCAACTCAAACAGGGCCCAGCCCCAGCATTTT. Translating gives CASTNSNRAQPQHF.

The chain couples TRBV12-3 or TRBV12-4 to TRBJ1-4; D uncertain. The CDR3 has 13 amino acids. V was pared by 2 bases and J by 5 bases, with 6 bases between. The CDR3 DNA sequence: TGTGCCAGCAGTTTAAGGGTAAATGAAAAACTGTTTTTT. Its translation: CASSLRVNEKLFF.

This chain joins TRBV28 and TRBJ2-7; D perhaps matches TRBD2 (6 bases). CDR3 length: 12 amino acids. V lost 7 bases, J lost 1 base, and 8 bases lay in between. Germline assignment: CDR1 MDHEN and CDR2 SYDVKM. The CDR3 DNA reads TGTGCCAGCATTGGGGGGTCCTACGAGCAGTACTTC. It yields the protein CASIGGSYEQYF.

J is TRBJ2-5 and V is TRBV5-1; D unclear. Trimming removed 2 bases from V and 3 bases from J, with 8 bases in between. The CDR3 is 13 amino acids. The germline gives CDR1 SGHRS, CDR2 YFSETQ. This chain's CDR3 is CASSLALKETQYF. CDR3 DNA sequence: TGCGCCAGCAGCTTAGCGTTGAAAGAGACCCAGTACTTC.